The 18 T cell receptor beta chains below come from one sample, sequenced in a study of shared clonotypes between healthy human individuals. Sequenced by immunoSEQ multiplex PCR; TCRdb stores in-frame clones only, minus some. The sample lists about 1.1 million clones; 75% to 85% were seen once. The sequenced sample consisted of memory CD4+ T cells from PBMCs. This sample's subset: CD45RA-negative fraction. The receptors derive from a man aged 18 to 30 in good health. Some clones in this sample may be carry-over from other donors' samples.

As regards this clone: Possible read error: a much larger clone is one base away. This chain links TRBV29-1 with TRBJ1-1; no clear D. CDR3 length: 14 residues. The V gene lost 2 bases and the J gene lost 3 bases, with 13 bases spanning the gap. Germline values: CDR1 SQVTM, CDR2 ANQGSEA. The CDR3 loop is CSVEIRLTHTEAFF. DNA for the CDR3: TGCAGCGTTGAAATTCGCCTAACGCACACTGAAGCTTTCTTT.

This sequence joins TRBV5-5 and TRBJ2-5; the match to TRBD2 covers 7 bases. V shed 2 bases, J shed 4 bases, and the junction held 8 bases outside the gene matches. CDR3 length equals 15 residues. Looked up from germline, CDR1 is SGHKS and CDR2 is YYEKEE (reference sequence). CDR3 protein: CASSFSFQRGETQYF. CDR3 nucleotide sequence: TGTGCCAGCAGCTTCTCGTTTCAGCGGGGAGAGACCCAGTACTTC.

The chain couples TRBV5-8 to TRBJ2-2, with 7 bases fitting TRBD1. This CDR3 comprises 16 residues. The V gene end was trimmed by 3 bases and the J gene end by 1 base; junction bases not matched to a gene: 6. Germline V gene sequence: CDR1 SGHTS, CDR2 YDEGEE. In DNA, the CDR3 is TGTGCCAGCAGCTACATTACAGGGGTGAACACCGGGGAGCTGTTTTTT. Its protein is CASSYITGVNTGELFF.

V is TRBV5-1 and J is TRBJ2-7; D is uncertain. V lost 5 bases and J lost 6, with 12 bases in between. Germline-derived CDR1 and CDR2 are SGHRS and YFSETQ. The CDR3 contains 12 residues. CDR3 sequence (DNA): TGCGCCAGCAGTTTCTCCGGTCTCGAGCAGTACTTC. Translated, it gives CASSFSGLEQYF.

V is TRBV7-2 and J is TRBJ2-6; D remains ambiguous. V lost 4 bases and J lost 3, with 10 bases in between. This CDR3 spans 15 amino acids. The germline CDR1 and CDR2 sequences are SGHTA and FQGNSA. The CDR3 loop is CASSSKGDGANVLTF. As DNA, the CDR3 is TGTGCCAGCAGCTCGAAGGGTGATGGGGCCAACGTCCTGACTTTC.

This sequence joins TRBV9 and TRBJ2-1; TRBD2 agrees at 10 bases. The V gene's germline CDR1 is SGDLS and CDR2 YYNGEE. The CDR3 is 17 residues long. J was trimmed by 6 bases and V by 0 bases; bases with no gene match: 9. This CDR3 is CASSVGLAGELFNEQFF. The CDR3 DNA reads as TGTGCCAGCAGCGTAGGGCTAGCGGGAGAGCTCTTCAATGAGCAGTTCTTC.

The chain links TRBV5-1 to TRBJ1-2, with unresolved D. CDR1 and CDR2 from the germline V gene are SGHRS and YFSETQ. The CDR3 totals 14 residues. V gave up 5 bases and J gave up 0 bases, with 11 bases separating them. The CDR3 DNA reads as TGCGCCAGCAGTCGCCGACCTACTAACTATGGCTACACCTTC. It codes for CASSRRPTNYGYTF.

The CDR3 DNA follows: TGTGCCAGTAGTGACAGGAGCTCCTACAATGAGCAGTTCTTC. Translated: CASSDRSSYNEQFF. J is TRBJ2-1 and V is TRBV19; possible D gene TRBD1, 6 bases. The length of the CDR3 is 14 residues. Trimming cost V 5 bases and J 0 bases, with 8 bases left between them. Germline assignment: CDR1 LNHDA and CDR2 SQIVND (reference sequence).

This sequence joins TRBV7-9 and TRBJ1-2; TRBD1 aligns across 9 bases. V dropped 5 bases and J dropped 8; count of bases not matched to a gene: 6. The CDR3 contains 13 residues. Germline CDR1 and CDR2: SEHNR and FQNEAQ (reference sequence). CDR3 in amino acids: CASSARDREGYTF. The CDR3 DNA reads TGTGCCAGCAGCGCCCGGGACAGGGAGGGCTACACCTTC.

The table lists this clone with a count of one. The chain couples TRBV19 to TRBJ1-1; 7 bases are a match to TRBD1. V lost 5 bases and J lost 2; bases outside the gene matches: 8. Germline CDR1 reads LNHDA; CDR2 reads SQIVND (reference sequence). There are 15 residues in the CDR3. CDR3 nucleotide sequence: TGTGCCAGTAGTGTAACAGGGGAGTTTAACACTGAAGCTTTCTTT. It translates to CASSVTGEFNTEAFF.

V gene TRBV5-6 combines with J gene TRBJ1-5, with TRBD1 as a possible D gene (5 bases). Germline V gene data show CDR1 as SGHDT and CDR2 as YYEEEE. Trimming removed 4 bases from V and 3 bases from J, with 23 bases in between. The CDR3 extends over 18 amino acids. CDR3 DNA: TGTGCCAGCAGCCCAGGCCCGGAGGGGAGGGGCTTCAATCAGCCCCAGCATTTT. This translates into CASSPGPEGRGFNQPQHF.

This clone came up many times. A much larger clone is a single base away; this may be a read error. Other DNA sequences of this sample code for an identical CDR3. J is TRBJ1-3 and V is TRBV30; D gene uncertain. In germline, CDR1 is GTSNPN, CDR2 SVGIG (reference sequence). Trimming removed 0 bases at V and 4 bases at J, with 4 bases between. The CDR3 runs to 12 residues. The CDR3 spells CAWSVVGNTIYF. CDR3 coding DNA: TGTGCCTGGAGTGTTGTCGGAAACACCATATATTTT.

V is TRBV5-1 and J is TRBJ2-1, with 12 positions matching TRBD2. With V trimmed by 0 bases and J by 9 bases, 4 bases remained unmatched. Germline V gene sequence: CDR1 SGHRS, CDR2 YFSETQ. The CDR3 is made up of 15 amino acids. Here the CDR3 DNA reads TGCGCCAGCAGCTTGGGACTAGCGGGAGACGGTGAGCAGTTCTTC. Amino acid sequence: CASSLGLAGDGEQFF.

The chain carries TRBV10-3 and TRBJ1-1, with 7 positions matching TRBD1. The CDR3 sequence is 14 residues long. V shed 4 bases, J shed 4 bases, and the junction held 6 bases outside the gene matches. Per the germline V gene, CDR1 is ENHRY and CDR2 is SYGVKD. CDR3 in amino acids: CAISVGQGGTEAFF. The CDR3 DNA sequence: TGTGCCATCAGTGTAGGGCAGGGGGGCACTGAAGCTTTCTTT.

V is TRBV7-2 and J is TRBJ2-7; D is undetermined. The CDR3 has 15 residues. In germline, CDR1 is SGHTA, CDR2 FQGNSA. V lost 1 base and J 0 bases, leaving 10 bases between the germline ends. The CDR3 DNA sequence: TGTGCCAGCAGCTTAGTGGAGTCTAGCTCCTACGAGCAGTACTTC. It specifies CASSLVESSSYEQYF.

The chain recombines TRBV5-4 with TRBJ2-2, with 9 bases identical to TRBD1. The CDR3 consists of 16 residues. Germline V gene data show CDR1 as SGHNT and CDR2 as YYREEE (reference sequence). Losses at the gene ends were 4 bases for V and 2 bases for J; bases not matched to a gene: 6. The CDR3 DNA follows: TGTGCCAGCAGCCCAGGGACAGGGTTTAACACCGGGGAGCTGTTTTTT. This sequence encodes CASSPGTGFNTGELFF.

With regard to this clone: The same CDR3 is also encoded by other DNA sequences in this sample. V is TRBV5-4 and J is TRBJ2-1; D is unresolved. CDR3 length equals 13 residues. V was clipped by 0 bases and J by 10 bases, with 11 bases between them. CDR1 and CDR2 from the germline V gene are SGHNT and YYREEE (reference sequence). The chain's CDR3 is CASSLEPPGEQFF. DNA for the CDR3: TGTGCCAGCAGCTTGGAGCCCCCCGGGGAGCAGTTCTTC.

The CDR3, as DNA: TGTGCCAGCAGTCTCCGGCGTCTGACAGGGGGCGAGAGGGAGACCCAGTACTTC. Its protein is CASSLRRLTGGERETQYF. The V gene is TRBV27, the J gene TRBJ2-5; 10 positions agree with TRBD1. Trimming took 5 bases from V and 5 from J; bases not matched to a gene: 17. Germline lookup yields CDR1 MNHEY and CDR2 SMNVEV (reference sequence). This CDR3 region has 18 residues.